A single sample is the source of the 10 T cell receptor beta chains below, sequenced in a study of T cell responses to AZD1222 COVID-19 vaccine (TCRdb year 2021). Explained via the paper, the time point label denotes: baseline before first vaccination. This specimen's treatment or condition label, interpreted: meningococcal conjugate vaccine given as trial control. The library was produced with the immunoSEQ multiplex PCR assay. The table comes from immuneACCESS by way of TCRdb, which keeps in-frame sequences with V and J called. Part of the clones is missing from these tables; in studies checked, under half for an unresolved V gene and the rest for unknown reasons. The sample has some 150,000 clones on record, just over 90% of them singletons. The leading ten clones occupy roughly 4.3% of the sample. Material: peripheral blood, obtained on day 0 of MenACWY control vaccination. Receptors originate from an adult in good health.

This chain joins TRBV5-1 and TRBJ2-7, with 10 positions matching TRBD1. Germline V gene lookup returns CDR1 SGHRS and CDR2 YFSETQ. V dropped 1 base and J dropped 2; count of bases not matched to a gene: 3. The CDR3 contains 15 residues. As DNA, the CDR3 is TGCGCCAGCAGCTTGTCCGGGACAGGGGCCTACGAGCAGTACTTC. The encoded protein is CASSLSGTGAYEQYF.

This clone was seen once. In DNA form, the CDR3 reads TGTGCCAGCAGTGAACAGGGTATCTCTGGAAACACCATATATTTT. The encoded protein is CASSEQGISGNTIYF. This chain joins TRBV2 and TRBJ1-3, with D possibly being TRBD1 (5 bases). The germline gives CDR1 SNHLY, CDR2 FYNNEI. The CDR3 loop spans 15 amino acids. V dropped 2 bases and J dropped 0 bases, with 8 bases sitting between them.

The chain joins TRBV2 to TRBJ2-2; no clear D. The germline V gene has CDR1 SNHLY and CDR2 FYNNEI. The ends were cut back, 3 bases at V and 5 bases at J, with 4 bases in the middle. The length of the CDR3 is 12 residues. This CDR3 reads CASSEETGELFF. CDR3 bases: TGTGCCAGCAGTGAGGAGACCGGGGAGCTGTTTTTT.

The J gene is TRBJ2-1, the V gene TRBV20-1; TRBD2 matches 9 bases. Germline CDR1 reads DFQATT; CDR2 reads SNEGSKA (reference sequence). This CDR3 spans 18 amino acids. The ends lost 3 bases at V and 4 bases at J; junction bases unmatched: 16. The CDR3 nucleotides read TGCAGTGCTAGTGGAGTCGGGCATTCGCGGGAGGGTTACAATGAGCAGTTCTTC. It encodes CSASGVGHSREGYNEQFF.

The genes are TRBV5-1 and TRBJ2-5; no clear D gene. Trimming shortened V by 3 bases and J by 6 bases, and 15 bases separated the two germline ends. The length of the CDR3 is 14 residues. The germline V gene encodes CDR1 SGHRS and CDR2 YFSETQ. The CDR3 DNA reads TGCGCCAGCAGCTCGGTAGGTCAAGAGCAGACCCAGTACTTC. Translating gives CASSSVGQEQTQYF.

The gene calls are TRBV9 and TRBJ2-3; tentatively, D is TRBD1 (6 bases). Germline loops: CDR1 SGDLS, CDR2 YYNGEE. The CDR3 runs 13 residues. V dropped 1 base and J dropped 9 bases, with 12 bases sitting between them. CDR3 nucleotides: TGTGCCAGCAGCGTACCGGGACACAGCACGCAGTATTTT. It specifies CASSVPGHSTQYF.

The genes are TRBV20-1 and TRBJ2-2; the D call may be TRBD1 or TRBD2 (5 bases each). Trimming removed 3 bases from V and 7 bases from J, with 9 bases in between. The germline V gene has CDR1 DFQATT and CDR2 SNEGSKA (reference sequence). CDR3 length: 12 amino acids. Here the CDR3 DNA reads TGCAGTGCTAGTTCTGGGGGCGGGGAGCTGTTTTTT. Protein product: CSASSGGGELFF.

CDR3 DNA: TGTGCCAGCAGACAGGTGGGAGGAGAAACTGAAGCTTTCTTT. This codes for CASRQVGGETEAFF. The chain joins TRBV6-4 to TRBJ1-1, with D possibly matching TRBD1 (5 bases). V lost 6 bases and J lost 5, with 16 bases in between. Germline V gives CDR1 MRHNA, CDR2 SNTAGT. The CDR3 runs to 14 residues.

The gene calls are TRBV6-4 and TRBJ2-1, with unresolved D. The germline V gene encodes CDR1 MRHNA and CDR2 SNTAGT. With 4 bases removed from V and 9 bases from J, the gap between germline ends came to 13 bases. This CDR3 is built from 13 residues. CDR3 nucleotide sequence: TGTGCCAGCAGTGGAAGACCCGACGGTGAGCAGTTCTTC. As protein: CASSGRPDGEQFF.

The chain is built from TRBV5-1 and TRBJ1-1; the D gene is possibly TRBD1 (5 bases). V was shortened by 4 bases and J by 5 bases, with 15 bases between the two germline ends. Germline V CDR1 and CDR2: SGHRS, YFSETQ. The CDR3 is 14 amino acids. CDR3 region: CASSEGLSGTEAFF. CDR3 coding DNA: TGCGCCAGCAGCGAGGGACTGAGTGGAACTGAAGCTTTCTTT.